The 26 T cell receptor beta chains presented below share a single source sample, sequenced in a study of shared clonotypes between healthy human individuals. The assay was immunoSEQ multiplex PCR, and TCRdb's table has in-frame clones only and misses some. The data hold roughly 530,000 clones, with 90% to 96% observed a single time. What was sequenced was naive CD4+ T cells sorted from blood. Subset given: CD45RA+ positively selected. These receptors were collected from a woman aged 30 to 39 in good health.

CDR3 coding DNA: TGTGCCAGTAGTCAGACTAGCGGGAGACCGAATGAGCAGTTCTTC. Translated: CASSQTSGRPNEQFF. The chain couples TRBV19 to TRBJ2-1; TRBD2 agrees at 12 bases. Per the germline V gene, CDR1 is LNHDA and CDR2 is SQIVND (reference sequence). J gave up 7 bases and V 5 bases, and 6 bases lay outside the gene matches. This CDR3 has 15 amino acids.

The V gene is TRBV4-1, the J gene TRBJ1-1, with a weak D call TRBD1 (5 bases). Per the germline V gene, CDR1 is MGHRA and CDR2 is YSYEKL. This CDR3 has 15 residues. Trimming shortened V by 6 bases and J by 6 bases, and 20 bases separated the two germline ends. DNA of the CDR3: TGCGCCAGCAGGGGGGGAAGGGTGAACTCAGCTGAAGCTTTCTTT. Translating gives CASRGGRVNSAEAFF.

This clone appeared a single time. The CDR3 DNA reads as TGCAGCGTAAGCGGGACCTTCGGCGGTGAGCAGTTCTTC. It specifies CSVSGTFGGEQFF. V and J are TRBV29-1 and TRBJ2-1; 7 nucleotides align to TRBD2. V shed 6 bases and J 9 bases; nucleotides not matched to a gene: 11. This CDR3 has 13 amino acids. Germline CDR1 and CDR2: SQVTM and ANQGSEA.

The chain has TRBV18 and TRBJ2-4; no clear D. The CDR3 extends over 13 amino acids. With 2 bases removed from V and 9 bases from J, the gap between germline ends came to 11 bases. The germline gives CDR1 KGHSH, CDR2 LQKENI. This chain's CDR3 is CASSPIQAAIQYF. The DNA of the CDR3 is TGTGCCAGCTCACCAATTCAGGCGGCCATTCAGTACTTC.

The chain couples TRBV14 to TRBJ1-1, with unresolved D. The CDR3 runs 13 residues. V lost 4 bases and J lost 0, with 6 bases in between. Germline lookup yields CDR1 SGHDN and CDR2 FVKESK. CDR3 region: CASSPGLNTEAFF. In DNA, the CDR3 is TGTGCCAGCAGCCCAGGACTGAACACTGAAGCTTTCTTT.

V usage is TRBV7-9 and J usage is TRBJ2-2; 10 positions match TRBD1. The ends lost 5 bases at V and 1 base at J; junction bases unmatched: 1. The length of the CDR3 is 15 residues. Germline-derived CDR1 and CDR2 are SEHNR and FQNEAQ (reference sequence). The CDR3 reads CASSRDRGNTGELFF. DNA of the CDR3: TGTGCCAGCAGCCGGGACAGGGGGAACACCGGGGAGCTGTTTTTT.

The chain is built from TRBV28 and TRBJ1-1; TRBD1 is a possible D gene (6 bases). V lost 4 bases and J 3 bases, leaving 15 bases between the germline ends. Germline CDR1 and CDR2: MDHEN and SYDVKM. The CDR3 has 15 amino acids. The CDR3 DNA sequence: TGTGCCAGCAGTTCCTACAGGGTTGTGGACACTGAAGCTTTCTTT. Translated: CASSSYRVVDTEAFF.

In this sample, this clone turned up a few times. The V gene is TRBV28, the J gene TRBJ1-5, with no clear D. Deletions cut 6 bases from V and 3 bases from J, with 6 bases between. CDR3 length equals 12 residues. CDR1 MDHEN and CDR2 SYDVKM come from the germline V gene. The CDR3 is CASRRNNQPQHF. The CDR3 DNA reads TGTGCCAGCAGAAGGAACAATCAGCCCCAGCATTTT.

The chain employs TRBV25-1 and TRBJ1-1, with unresolved D. The germline V and J ends were trimmed by 2 bases and 5 bases, with 9 bases remaining between them. The germline V gene has CDR1 MGHDK and CDR2 SYGVNS. This CDR3 spans 13 amino acids. CDR3 protein: CASSERTPTEAFF. DNA for the CDR3: TGTGCCAGCAGTGAAAGGACCCCAACTGAAGCTTTCTTT.

The chain combines TRBV28 with TRBJ2-5, with TRBD1 as a possible D gene (5 bases). Trimming pared 5 bases from V and 6 bases from J, leaving 7 bases between. The germline V gene encodes CDR1 MDHEN and CDR2 SYDVKM. The CDR3 totals 11 residues. The CDR3 DNA follows: TGTGCCAGCAGTCAGGGCCAGACCCAGTACTTC. Its protein is CASSQGQTQYF.

The chain couples TRBV25-1 to TRBJ2-1; maybe TRBD1 (6 bases). CDR3 length: 14 residues. The germline V gene has CDR1 MGHDK and CDR2 SYGVNS. Between the trimmed V and J ends, which lost 5 bases and 4 bases, there was a span of 12 bases. The CDR3 protein is CASSSYRAYNEQFF. CDR3 DNA sequence: TGTGCCAGCAGTTCCTACAGGGCTTACAATGAGCAGTTCTTC.

The chain combines TRBV7-3 with TRBJ2-2, with D unresolved. The CDR3 is made up of 17 amino acids. The V gene lost 0 bases and the J gene lost 0 bases, with 11 bases spanning the gap. Germline V lookup: CDR1 SGHTA, CDR2 FQGTGA. CDR3 residues: CASSLTPAASNTGELFF. The CDR3 DNA reads as TGTGCCAGCAGCTTAACTCCCGCGGCCTCGAACACCGGGGAGCTGTTTTTT. Combining the CDR3 with reference TRBV7-3 and TRBJ2-2 gives the whole variable domain GAGVSQTPSNKVTEKGKYVELRCDPISGHTALYWYRQSLGQGPEFLIYFQGTGAADDSGLPNDRFFAVRPEGSVSTLKIQRTERGDSAVYLCASSLTPAASNTGELFFGEGSRLTVL.

The chain recombines TRBV2 with TRBJ1-2, with D possibly matching TRBD1 (5 bases). V was cut by 2 bases and J by 7 bases, with 14 bases left in between. The germline V gene has CDR1 SNHLY and CDR2 FYNNEI. This CDR3 spans 14 amino acids. CDR3 sequence reads: CASSELGVISGYTF. In nucleotides, the CDR3 is TGTGCCAGCAGTGAATTGGGGGTGATAAGTGGCTACACCTTC.

The count of this clone is one. The V and J genes are TRBV19 and TRBJ2-3; 8 bases map to TRBD1. Germline CDR1 reads LNHDA; CDR2 reads SQIVND (reference sequence). CDR3 length equals 17 residues. The trim removed 6 bases at V and 3 bases at J, leaving 14 bases unmatched. CDR3 in DNA: TGTGCCAGTAGCAGCGCCCGGACAGGGTTTATAACAGATACGCAGTATTTT. The encoded protein is CASSSARTGFITDTQYF.

This chain's CDR3 is CASSSTGANLGYEQYF. The CDR3 bases are TGCGCCAGCAGCTCGACAGGGGCGAACCTTGGCTACGAGCAGTACTTC. This chain connects TRBV5-1 to TRBJ2-7; 8 bases line up with TRBD1. V lost 3 bases, J lost 3 bases, and 11 bases stayed unmatched. The CDR3 is 16 residues long. Germline CDR1 reads SGHRS; CDR2 reads YFSETQ.

CDR3 in DNA: TGTGCCTGGAGTCCGACTAGCGGGGGAGCCAGGGAGCTGTTTTTT. Amino acid sequence: CAWSPTSGGARELFF. The chain uses TRBV30 and TRBJ2-2; 12 positions agree with TRBD2. CDR1 GTSNPN and CDR2 SVGIG come from the germline V gene (reference sequence). The CDR3 has 15 residues. The V gene end was trimmed by 2 bases and the J gene end by 9 bases; junction bases not matched to a gene: 7. Full variable domain (missing parts from reference TRBV30 and TRBJ2-2): SQTIHQWPATLVQPVGSPLSLECTVEGTSNPNLYWYRQAAGRGLQLLFYSVGIGQISSEVPQNLSASRPQDRQFILSSKKLLLSDSGFYLCAWSPTSGGARELFFGEGSRLTVL.

The rearrangement links TRBV5-1 to TRBJ2-1; D is perhaps TRBD2 (5 bases). Per germline, CDR1 SGHRS and CDR2 YFSETQ. The CDR3 totals 15 residues. Trimming left V 4 bases short and J 8 bases short, with 19 bases between. Here the CDR3 reads CASSPTSLTYYEQFF. The CDR3 DNA reads TGCGCCAGCAGCCCCACTAGTCTCACGTATTATGAGCAGTTCTTC.

The chain carries TRBV2 and TRBJ2-5, with TRBD2 matching over 9 bases. The CDR3 covers 14 residues. The V gene end was trimmed by 5 bases and the J gene end by 3 bases; junction bases not matched to a gene: 4. Germline assignment: CDR1 SNHLY and CDR2 FYNNEI. This CDR3 reads CASSLIAGEETQYF. The CDR3 nucleotides are TGTGCCAGCAGTCTGATAGCGGGAGAAGAGACCCAGTACTTC.

The J gene is TRBJ2-1, the V gene TRBV14; tentative D call: TRBD1 (6 bases). There are 15 residues in the CDR3. Per the germline V gene, CDR1 is SGHDN and CDR2 is FVKESK. V was clipped by 1 base and J by 2 bases, with 9 bases between them. The CDR3, as DNA: TGTGCCAGCAGCCAAGTCTGGGGGCCCTACAATGAGCAGTTCTTC. Translation: CASSQVWGPYNEQFF. Full variable domain (missing parts from reference TRBV14 and TRBJ2-1): EAGVTQFPSHSVIEKGQTVTLRCDPISGHDNLYWYRRVMGKEIKFLLHFVKESKQDESGMPNNRFLAERTGGTYSTLKVQPAELEDSGVYFCASSQVWGPYNEQFFGPGTRLTVL.

With regard to this clone: The junction and the germline gene differ at one end; a read error may be behind it. This same CDR3 is encoded by further DNA sequences in the sample. The chain uses TRBV19 and TRBJ1-5, with D tentatively TRBD1 (5 bases). The length of the CDR3 is 13 residues. The germline V gene encodes CDR1 LNHDA and CDR2 SQIVND (reference sequence). The CDR3 sequence: CASTGQINQPQHF. Written as DNA, the CDR3 is TGCGCCAGCACCGGACAAATCAATCAGCCCCAGCATTTT. Together with reference TRBV19 and TRBJ1-5, the CDR3 gives the full variable domain: DGGITQSPKYLFRKEGQNVTLSCEQNLNHDAMYWYRQDPGQGLRLIYYSQIVNDFQKGDIAEGYSVSREKKESFPLTVTSAQKNPTAFYLCASTGQINQPQHFGDGTRLSIL.

The CDR3: CASSRTGMNTEAFF. The CDR3 DNA sequence: TGTGCCAGCAGTCGGACAGGTATGAACACTGAAGCTTTCTTT. The chain has TRBV28 and TRBJ1-1; 7 bases align to TRBD1. Germline V gives CDR1 MDHEN, CDR2 SYDVKM. CDR3 size: 14 residues. Trimming cost V 5 bases and J 0 bases; bases outside gene matches: 3.

The chain links TRBV5-5 to TRBJ2-6; D gene unclear. The CDR3 runs to 13 residues. V was cut by 0 bases and J by 3 bases, with 1 base left in between. Germline CDR1 is SGHKS and CDR2 is YYEKEE (reference sequence). CDR3 sequence reads: CASSLVGANVLTF. CDR3 coding DNA: TGTGCCAGCAGCTTGGTTGGGGCCAACGTCCTGACTTTC.

This chain joins TRBV6-1 and TRBJ2-3; 10 nucleotides match TRBD2. V dropped 2 bases and J dropped 3; count of bases not matched to a gene: 8. CDR1 and CDR2 from the germline V gene are MNHNS and SASEGT. The CDR3 has 17 residues. DNA of the CDR3: TGTGCCAGCAGTGAAACAACCGGGACTAGCGAAACAGATACGCAGTATTTT. Translating it yields CASSETTGTSETDTQYF.

This clone was found once. The chain employs TRBV9 and TRBJ1-3, with a tentative D call TRBD1 (5 bases). The CDR3 contains 17 residues. V lost 3 bases and J lost 0, with 16 bases in between. Germline V gene lookup returns CDR1 SGDLS and CDR2 YYNGEE. The CDR3 DNA follows: TGTGCCAGCAGCGAAACGTCCGGGACGTACTCTGGAAACACCATATATTTT. Translating gives CASSETSGTYSGNTIYF.

This clone was seen a single time. The chain joins TRBV28 to TRBJ2-6, with D uncertain. Trimming left V 5 bases short and J 3 bases short, with 17 bases between. The germline V gene has CDR1 MDHEN and CDR2 SYDVKM. CDR3 length: 17 residues. For the CDR3, the DNA is TGTGCCAGCAGTGGACCGGTGGGCGGAGTTGGGGCCAACGTCCTGACTTTC. It encodes CASSGPVGGVGANVLTF.

With respect to this clone: The identical CDR3 is also encoded by other nucleotide sequences in the sample. V gene TRBV6-6 combines with J gene TRBJ2-3; 10 positions match TRBD1. CDR3 length equals 15 residues. V dropped 6 bases and J dropped 3; count of bases not matched to a gene: 6. The germline CDR1 and CDR2 sequences are MNHNY and SVGAGI (reference sequence). DNA for the CDR3: TGTGCCAGCAGCTCCCGGACAGGGGGTACAGATACGCAGTATTTT. It is translated as CASSSRTGGTDTQYF.